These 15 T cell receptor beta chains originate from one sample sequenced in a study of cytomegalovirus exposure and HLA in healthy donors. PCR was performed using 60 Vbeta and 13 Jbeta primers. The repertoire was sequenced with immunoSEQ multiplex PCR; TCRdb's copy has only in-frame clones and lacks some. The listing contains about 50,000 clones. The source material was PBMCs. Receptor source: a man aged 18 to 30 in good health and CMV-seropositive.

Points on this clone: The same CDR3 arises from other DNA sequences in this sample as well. CDR3 bases: TGTGCCAGCAGTGACTCTAGCGGCTCCTACAATGAGCAGTTCTTC. It specifies CASSDSSGSYNEQFF. The chain is built from TRBV6-4 and TRBJ2-1; maybe TRBD2 (6 bases). Looked up from germline, CDR1 is MRHNA and CDR2 is SNTAGT. The CDR3 runs 15 residues. The V gene lost 0 bases and the J gene lost 0 bases, with 6 bases spanning the gap.

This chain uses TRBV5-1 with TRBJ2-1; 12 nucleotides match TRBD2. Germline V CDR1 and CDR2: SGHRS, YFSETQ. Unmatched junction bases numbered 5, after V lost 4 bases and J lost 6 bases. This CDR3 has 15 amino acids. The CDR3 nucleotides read TGCGCCAGCAGCCGGACTAGCGGGAATCTCAATGAGCAGTTCTTC. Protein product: CASSRTSGNLNEQFF.

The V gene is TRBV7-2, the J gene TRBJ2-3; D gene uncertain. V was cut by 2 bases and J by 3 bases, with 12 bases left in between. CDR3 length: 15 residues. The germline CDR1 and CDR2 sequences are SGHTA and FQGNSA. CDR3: CASSLRSQDTDTQYF. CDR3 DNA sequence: TGTGCCAGCAGCTTAAGGTCTCAGGATACAGATACGCAGTATTTT. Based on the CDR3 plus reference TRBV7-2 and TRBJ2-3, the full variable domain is GAGVSQSPSNKVTEKGKDVELRCDPISGHTALYWYRQSLGQGLEFLIYFQGNSAPDKSGLPSDRFSAERTGGSVSTLTIQRTQQEDSAVYLCASSLRSQDTDTQYFGPGTRLTVL.

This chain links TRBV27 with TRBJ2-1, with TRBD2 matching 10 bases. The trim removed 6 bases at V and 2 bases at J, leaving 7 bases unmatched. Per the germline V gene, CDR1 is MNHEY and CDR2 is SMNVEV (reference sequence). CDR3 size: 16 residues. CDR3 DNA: TGTGCCAGCAGCTCGAGCGGGAGGGCCGCCTACAATGAGCAGTTCTTC. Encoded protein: CASSSSGRAAYNEQFF.

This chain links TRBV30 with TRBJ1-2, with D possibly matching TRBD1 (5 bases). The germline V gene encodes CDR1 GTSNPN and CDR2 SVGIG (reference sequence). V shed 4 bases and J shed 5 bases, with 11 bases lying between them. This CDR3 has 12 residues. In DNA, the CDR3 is TGTGCCTGGATGACCGGGGGGTATGGCTACACCTTC. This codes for CAWMTGGYGYTF. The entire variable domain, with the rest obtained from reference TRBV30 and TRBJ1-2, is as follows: SQTIHQWPATLVQPVGSPLSLECTVEGTSNPNLYWYRQAAGRGLQLLFYSVGIGQISSEVPQNLSASRPQDRQFILSSKKLLLSDSGFYLCAWMTGGYGYTFGSGTRLTVV.

CDR3 loop: CASSYTGSSNQPQHF. The CDR3 DNA is TGTGCCAGCAGCTACACAGGGAGCAGCAATCAGCCCCAGCATTTT. The chain has TRBV11-2 and TRBJ1-5; a possible D gene is TRBD1 (6 bases). The CDR3 extends over 15 amino acids. The ends were cut back, 4 bases at V and 1 base at J, with 11 bases in the middle. Per germline, CDR1 SGHAT and CDR2 FQNNGV. Complete variable domain (other parts from reference TRBV11-2 and TRBJ1-5): EAGVAQSPRYKIIEKRQSVAFWCNPISGHATLYWYQQILGQGPKLLIQFQNNGVVDDSQLPKDRFSAERLKGVDSTLKIQPAKLEDSAVYLCASSYTGSSNQPQHFGDGTRLSIL.

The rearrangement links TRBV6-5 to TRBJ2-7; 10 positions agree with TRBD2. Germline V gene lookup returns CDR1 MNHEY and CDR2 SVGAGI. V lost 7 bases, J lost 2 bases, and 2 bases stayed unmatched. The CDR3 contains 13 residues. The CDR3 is CASKTSGTYEQYF. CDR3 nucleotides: TGTGCCAGCAAAACTAGCGGGACCTACGAGCAGTACTTC.

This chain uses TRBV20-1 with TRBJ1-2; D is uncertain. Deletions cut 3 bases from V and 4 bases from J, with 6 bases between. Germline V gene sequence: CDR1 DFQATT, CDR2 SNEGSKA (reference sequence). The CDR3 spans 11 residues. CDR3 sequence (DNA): TGCAGTGCTAGTCCCAGCTATGGCTACACCTTC. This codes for CSASPSYGYTF.

This CDR3 is CASSLAGQGRYEQYF. The CDR3 bases are TGTGCCAGCAGCTTGGCTGGACAGGGTCGGTACGAGCAGTACTTC. The J gene is TRBJ2-7, the V gene TRBV5-4; 8 nucleotides match TRBD1. The CDR3 totals 15 residues. The V and J ends lost 0 bases and 4 bases, in that order; junction bases with no gene match: 6. Germline V CDR1 and CDR2: SGHNT, YYREEE (reference sequence).

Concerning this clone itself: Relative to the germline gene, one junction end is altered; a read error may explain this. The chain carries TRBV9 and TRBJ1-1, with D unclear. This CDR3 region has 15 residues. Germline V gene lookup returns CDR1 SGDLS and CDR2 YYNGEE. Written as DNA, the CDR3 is TGTGCCAGCAGCGTAGGCGGATATTTGAACACTGAAGCTCTCTTT. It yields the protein CASSVGGYLNTEALF.

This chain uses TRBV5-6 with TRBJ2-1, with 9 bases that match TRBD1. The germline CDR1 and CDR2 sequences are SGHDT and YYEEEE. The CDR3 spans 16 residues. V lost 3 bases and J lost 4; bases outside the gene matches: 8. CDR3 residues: CASSSSGQGVYNEQFF. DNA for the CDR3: TGTGCCAGCAGCTCATCGGGACAGGGTGTTTACAATGAGCAGTTCTTC.

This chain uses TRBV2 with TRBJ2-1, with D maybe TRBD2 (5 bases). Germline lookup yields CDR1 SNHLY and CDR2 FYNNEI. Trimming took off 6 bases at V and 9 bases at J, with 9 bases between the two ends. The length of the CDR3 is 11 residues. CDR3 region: CASRSEGEQFF. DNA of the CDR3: TGTGCCAGCAGATCTGAGGGTGAGCAGTTCTTC.

CDR3 protein: CASSLELARTDTQYF. CDR3 coding DNA: TGTGCCAGTAGCCTCGAACTAGCTAGGACAGATACGCAGTATTTT. The chain carries TRBV19 and TRBJ2-3, with D perhaps TRBD2 (6 bases). Germline loops: CDR1 LNHDA, CDR2 SQIVND (reference sequence). Trimming pared 6 bases from V and 3 bases from J, leaving 16 bases between. This CDR3 has 15 amino acids.

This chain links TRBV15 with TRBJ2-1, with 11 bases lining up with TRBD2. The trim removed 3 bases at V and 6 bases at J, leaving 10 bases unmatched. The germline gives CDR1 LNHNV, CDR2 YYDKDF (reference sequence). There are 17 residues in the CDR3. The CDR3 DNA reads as TGTGCCACCAGCAGTGGGGTGGGTAGCGGGGGGGTCAATGAGCAGTTCTTC. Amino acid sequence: CATSSGVGSGGVNEQFF.

The CDR3 here is CASSSGQGRGQPQHF. DNA of the CDR3: TGTGCCAGCAGCTCGGGACAGGGGAGGGGTCAGCCCCAGCATTTT. The chain has TRBV7-9 and TRBJ1-5; 10 nucleotides line up with TRBD1. CDR1 is SEHNR and CDR2 is FQNEAQ in the germline V gene (reference sequence). Unmatched junction bases numbered 6, after V lost 4 bases and J lost 6 bases. The CDR3 is 15 residues long. Full variable domain (remainder filled in from reference TRBV7-9 and TRBJ1-5): DTGVSQNPRHKITKRGQNVTFRCDPISEHNRLYWYRQTLGQGPEFLTYFQNEAQLEKSRLLSDRFSAERPKGSFSTLEIQRTEQGDSAMYLCASSSGQGRGQPQHFGDGTRLSIL.